Following are 14 T cell receptor beta chains from one sample sequenced in a study of CD8 T cells in ankylosing spondylitis. Study-wide results and caveats: A TCR beta motif made of several highly homologous variants seemed typical of ankylosing spondylitis blood.

Each CDR3 protein is one row after TCRdb ran MiXCR on the 5' RACE reads. The repertoire holds about 800,000 distinct CDR3 sequences, with about 10% as singletons. Antigens for these TCRs are unknown. Specimen: blood, either unsorted or a sorted T cell fraction (not recorded which). The receptor source for this set is a male donor with ankylosing spondylitis.

This clonotype has only a few counts. The CDR3 is CASSFPAKNIQYF. CDR3 nucleotides: TGTGCCAGCAGTTTCCCGGCCAAAAACATTCAGTACTTC. The rearrangement joins TRBV28 to TRBJ2-4, with D hard to call. V was pared by 3 bases and J by 1 base, with 4 bases between. CDR1 and CDR2 from the germline V gene are MDHEN and SYDVKM. The CDR3 totals 13 residues.

This clonotype was observed many times. The genes are TRBV7-9 and TRBJ2-3, with D perhaps TRBD2 (5 bases). Germline lookup yields CDR1 SEHNR and CDR2 FQNEAQ (reference sequence). Trimming removed 6 bases at V and 3 bases at J, with 13 bases between. The CDR3 contains 14 residues. The CDR3 DNA is TGTGCCAGCAGAACTCTCGAGGGAACAGATACGCAGTATTTT. Its protein is CASRTLEGTDTQYF.

CDR3 bases: TGTGCCAGTAGGAAAGCGGGGGGGAGATCGGCGGATGAGCAGTTCTTC. Translating gives CASRKAGGRSADEQFF. V and J are TRBV19 and TRBJ2-1; TRBD2 agrees at 10 bases. CDR1 LNHDA and CDR2 SQIVND come from the germline V gene (reference sequence). V was clipped by 6 bases and J by 8 bases; unmatched bases: 13. The CDR3 sequence is 16 residues long.

Ten or more counts support this clonotype. This rearrangement joins TRBV7-2 to TRBJ1-5; D is ambiguous. The CDR3 is made up of 16 amino acids. The V end was cut by 1 base, the J end by 0 bases, with 10 bases between. Germline V gene lookup returns CDR1 SGHTA and CDR2 FQGNSA. This CDR3 is CASSLVSGNSNQPQHF. For the CDR3, the DNA is TGTGCCAGCAGCTTAGTTTCGGGCAATAGCAATCAGCCCCAGCATTTT.

The chain recombines TRBV7-2 with TRBJ1-2; weak D call: TRBD1 (5 bases). The V end was cut by 1 base, the J end by 7 bases, with 16 bases between. This CDR3 is built from 15 residues. The V gene's germline CDR1 is SGHTA and CDR2 FQGNSA. The CDR3 coding sequence is TGTGCCAGCAGCTTAGGAACTACAGGTCTCGGTGGCTACACCTTC. Residues: CASSLGTTGLGGYTF.

This clonotype was detected only a few times. The chain combines TRBV20-1 with TRBJ2-7, with TRBD1 matching 9 bases. Germline assignment: CDR1 DFQATT and CDR2 SNEGSKA (reference sequence). V lost 4 bases to trimming and J lost 5 bases; unmatched junction nucleotides: 9. This CDR3 contains 14 residues. This chain's CDR3 is CSAKKPGTGHEQYF. As DNA, the CDR3 is TGCAGTGCTAAAAAACCCGGGACAGGGCACGAGCAGTACTTC.

This clonotype was detected many times. The V gene is TRBV29-1, the J gene TRBJ2-1; possible D gene TRBD1, 6 bases. CDR1 and CDR2 from the germline V gene are SQVTM and ANQGSEA. There are 13 residues in the CDR3. Trimming took 5 bases from V and 6 from J, leaving 14 bases between them. CDR3 bases: TGCAGCGTTCACCCCTCAGGGGTCAATGAGCAGTTCTTC. This codes for CSVHPSGVNEQFF.

This clonotype came up a few times. This chain uses TRBV20-1 with TRBJ1-4, with D perhaps matching TRBD1 (5 bases). Germline CDR1 DFQATT, CDR2 SNEGSKA (reference sequence). V lost 6 bases, J lost 8 bases, and 19 bases lay in between. The CDR3 totals 14 residues. The CDR3 sequence: CSAPNRDLGEKLFF. The CDR3 coding sequence is TGCAGTGCACCAAACCGGGACCTCGGGGAAAAACTGTTTTTT.

There are many counts of this clonotype. This rearrangement joins TRBV14 to TRBJ1-2; 7 bases map to TRBD1. The J segment lost 14 bases and the V segment lost 2 bases, leaving 20 bases of the junction unmatched. The CDR3 is 16 amino acids. Germline V gives CDR1 SGHDN, CDR2 FVKESK. CDR3 coding DNA: TGTGCCAGCAGCCAAATGGGGAAGGGGGACAGCGTAGAATGGACCTTC. Translating gives CASSQMGKGDSVEWTF.

This clonotype showed up many times. This chain connects TRBV29-1 to TRBJ2-7, with a possible D match to TRBD2 (6 bases). Germline V gene sequence: CDR1 SQVTM, CDR2 ANQGSEA. V lost 4 bases and J 6 bases, leaving 19 bases between the germline ends. The CDR3 loop spans 14 amino acids. CDR3 sequence (DNA): TGCAGCGTTGTTCTGGGCCGGATGGAGGGCGAGCAGTACTTC. It codes for CSVVLGRMEGEQYF.

J is TRBJ2-7 and V is TRBV7-2, with 11 bases that match TRBD1. Per the germline V gene, CDR1 is SGHTA and CDR2 is FQGNSA. This CDR3 spans 16 amino acids. The V and J ends lost 5 bases and 3 bases, in that order; junction bases with no gene match: 9. This chain's CDR3 is CASSGKGTGGFYEQYF. DNA of the CDR3: TGTGCCAGCAGCGGTAAAGGGACAGGGGGTTTCTACGAGCAGTACTTC. The full variable domain, rest sourced from reference TRBV7-2 and TRBJ2-7, is GAGVSQSPSNKVTEKGKDVELRCDPISGHTALYWYRQSLGQGLEFLIYFQGNSAPDKSGLPSDRFSAERTGGSVSTLTIQRTQQEDSAVYLCASSGKGTGGFYEQYFGPGTRLTVT.

This clonotype was recorded a few times. This rearrangement joins TRBV9 to TRBJ2-7, with TRBD1 matching 9 bases. Trimming at V came to 0 bases and at J to 2 bases, leaving 3 bases not matched to a gene. This CDR3 is 15 amino acids long. Per germline, CDR1 SGDLS and CDR2 YYNGEE. The CDR3 is CASSVAQGAPYEQYF. In nucleotides, the CDR3 is TGTGCCAGCAGCGTAGCACAGGGGGCCCCCTACGAGCAGTACTTC.

This clonotype was detected only a few times. The chain carries TRBV7-8 and TRBJ1-6; D remains ambiguous. The CDR3 is 15 amino acids. Germline CDR1 SGHVS, CDR2 FQNEAQ. V was clipped by 5 bases and J by 10 bases, with 18 bases between them. In DNA form, the CDR3 reads TGTGCCAGCAGCCCCGTGTCCGGGCGTGGATCACCCCTCCACTTT. Amino acid sequence: CASSPVSGRGSPLHF.

This clonotype was found a few times. V gene TRBV20-1 combines with J gene TRBJ1-6; D is possibly TRBD1 (6 bases). This CDR3 spans 14 amino acids. V was clipped by 1 base and J by 4 bases, with 8 bases between them. Germline lookup yields CDR1 DFQATT and CDR2 SNEGSKA (reference sequence). The CDR3 nucleotides are TGCAGTGCTAGAGGGACAGATTATAATTCACCCCTCCACTTT. Residues: CSARGTDYNSPLHF.